The sequence of this T cell receptor (beta chain) was determined in a study of human T cells and chemical hapten exposure. Study as a whole: Sensitizing treatment utilized 2% DPC over a roughly 2 cm by roughly 2 cm portion of upper inner arm skin.

The CDR3 length is 14 residues. Between the trimmed V and J ends, which lost 6 bases and 9 bases, there was a span of 18 bases. Germline CDR1 reads MNHNY; CDR2 reads SVGAGI (reference sequence). Findings and limits, study-wide: Having alopecia, the donors may differ immunologically from healthy people. Compared to controls, expanded TCRs made significantly more large clusters of similar CDR3s.

Time point denoted: pre-sensitization, week 0. The sample's treatment: therapeutic diphenylcyclopropenone sensitization with weekly scalp DPC. Unfractionated whole blood yielded the extracted total RNA. This clonotype has a count of ten or more. Its antigen is undetermined. MiXCR, run by TCRdb on the RACE reads, gives a single entry per CDR3 protein. The table lists 300,000 to 450,000 distinct CDR3 sequences, approximately 5.1% of them singletons. Sequencing used whole blood, obtained in connection with sensitization to the hapten diphenylcyclopropenone (DPC). This sequence was found in a woman between 50 and 59 years old with alopecia areata. Some clones in this sample may be carry-over from other donors' samples. The chain links TRBV6-6 to TRBJ1-5; D gene uncertain. CDR3 in DNA: TGTGCCAGCAGAGGTAGAAAAGAACCTGGGCCCCAGCATTTT. Translating gives CASRGRKEPGPQHF.